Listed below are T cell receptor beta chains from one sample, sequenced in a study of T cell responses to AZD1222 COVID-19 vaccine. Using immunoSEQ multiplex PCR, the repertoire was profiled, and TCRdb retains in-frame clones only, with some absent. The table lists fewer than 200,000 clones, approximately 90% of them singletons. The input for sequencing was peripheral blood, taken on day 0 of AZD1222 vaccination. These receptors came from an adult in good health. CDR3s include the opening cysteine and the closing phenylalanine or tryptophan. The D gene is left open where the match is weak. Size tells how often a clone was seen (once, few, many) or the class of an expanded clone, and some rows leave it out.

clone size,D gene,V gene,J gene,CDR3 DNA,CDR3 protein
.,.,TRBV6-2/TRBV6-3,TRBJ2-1,TGTGCCAGCAGTGCCTTCTCAGGGGAAGAGTTCTTC,CASSAFSGEEFF
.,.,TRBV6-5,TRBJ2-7,TGTGCCAGCAGGCAGACAGGGAGGTCCTACGAGCAGTACTTC,CASRQTGRSYEQYF
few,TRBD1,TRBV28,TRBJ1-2,TGTGCCAGCAGTAACAGGGGGTGGAACTATGGCTACACCTTC,CASSNRGWNYGYTF
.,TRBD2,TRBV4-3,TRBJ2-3,TGCGCCAGCAGCTCCCCGGGACTAGCGTCAGATACGCAGTATTTT,CASSSPGLASDTQYF
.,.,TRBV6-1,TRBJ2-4,TGTGCCAGCAGTGAGAGACCCAAAAACATTCAGTACTTC,CASSERPKNIQYF
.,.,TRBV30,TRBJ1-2,TGTGCCTGGAGTGTGAAGGTTGGCTACACCTTC,CAWSVKVGYTF
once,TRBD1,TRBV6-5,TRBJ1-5,TGTGCCAGCAGCAGACAGGGGGCAAGGCAGCCCCAGCATTTT,CASSRQGARQPQHF
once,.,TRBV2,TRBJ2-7,TGTGCCAGCTGGAGGGGGCGCCAAGAGCCCTACGAGCAGTACTTC,CASWRGRQEPYEQYF
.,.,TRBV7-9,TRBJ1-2,TGTGCCAGCAGCCACGCAGGGGTGGGCTATGGCTACACCTTC,CASSHAGVGYGYTF
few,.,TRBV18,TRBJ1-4,TGTGCCAGCTCACCGAGTCGAGAAGGAGTCGAAAAACTGTTTTTT,CASSPSREGVEKLFF
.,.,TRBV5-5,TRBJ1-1,TGTGCCAGCAGCCAATTAAGCGACAGCTTTTTTGAAGCTTTCTTT,CASSQLSDSFFEAFF
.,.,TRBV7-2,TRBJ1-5,TGTGCCAGCAGCTTAACAGGCAATCAGCCCCAGCATTTT,CASSLTGNQPQHF
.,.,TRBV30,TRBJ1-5,TGTGCCTGGAGTGTTGGGTCAAATCAGCCCCAGCATTTT,CAWSVGSNQPQHF
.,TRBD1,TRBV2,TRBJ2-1,TGTGCCAGCACTAACGTCGTCAGGGGGCGGCAGTTCTTC,CASTNVVRGRQFF
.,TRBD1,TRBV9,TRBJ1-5,TGTGCCAGCAGCGCCGGGACAGGTAATCAGCCCCAGCATTTT,CASSAGTGNQPQHF
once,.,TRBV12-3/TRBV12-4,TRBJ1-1,TGTGCCAGCAGTTTAGAGGCCAGACTAGCTTTCTTT,CASSLEARLAFF
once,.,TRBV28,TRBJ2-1,TGTGCCAGCCTCAGTTACAATGAGCAGTTCTTC,CASLSYNEQFF
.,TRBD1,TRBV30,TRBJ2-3,TGTGCCTGGGCCCAGGGGGCAAGGAGTACAGATACGCAGTATTTT,CAWAQGARSTDTQYF
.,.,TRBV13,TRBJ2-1,TGTGCCAGTAGGTGGAAGGGAACTCGGAATGAGCAGTTCTTC,CASRWKGTRNEQFF
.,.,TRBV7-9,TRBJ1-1,TGTGCCAGCAGCTTAGTTGCCAGGGAGGCTTTCTTT,CASSLVAREAFF
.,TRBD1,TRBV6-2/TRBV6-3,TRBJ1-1,TGTGCCAGCAGCCATAGCAGGGGGGCCACTGAAGCTTTCTTT,CASSHSRGATEAFF
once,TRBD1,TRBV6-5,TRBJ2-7,TGTGCCAGCAGTAGCGGACAGGGCTTTTACGAGCAGTACTTC,CASSSGQGFYEQYF
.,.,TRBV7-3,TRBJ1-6,TGTGCCAGCAGCCGTGGGGGGGTTAATTCACCCCTCCACTTT,CASSRGGVNSPLHF
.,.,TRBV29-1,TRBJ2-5,TGCAGCGTGGACCGGACGAGGGAGACCCAGTACTTC,CSVDRTRETQYF
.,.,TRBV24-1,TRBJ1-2,TGTGCCACCAGTGATTCTTACATGTCGGCCCTCCGTCCTAACTATGGCTACACCTTC,CATSDSYMSALRPNYGYTF
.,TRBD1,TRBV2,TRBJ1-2,TGTGCCACCCAGGGGACAGGGCCAAACTATGGCTACACCTTC,CATQGTGPNYGYTF
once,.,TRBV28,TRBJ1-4,TGTGCCAGCAGACTCGACAGCCTTAATGAAAAACTGTTTTTT,CASRLDSLNEKLFF
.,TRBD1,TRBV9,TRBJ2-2,TGTGCCAGCAGCACGGGGACAGGGTACACCGGGGAGCTGTTTTTT,CASSTGTGYTGELFF
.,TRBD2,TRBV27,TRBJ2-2,TGTGCCAGCAGTTTGGCGGGGGGGCCCACCGGGGAGCTGTTTTTT,CASSLAGGPTGELFF
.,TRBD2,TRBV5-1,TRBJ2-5,TGCGCCAGCAGCCCAGGGACTAGCGGACATCAGGTTGGGACCCAGTACTTC,CASSPGTSGHQVGTQYF
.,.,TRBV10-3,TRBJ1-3,TGTGCCATCAGTGCGACTCAGTTAGGAAACACCATATATTTT,CAISATQLGNTIYF
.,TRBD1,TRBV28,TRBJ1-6,TGTGCCAGCAGTTTTAATGACAGGGCGAGCTCACCCCTCCACTTT,CASSFNDRASSPLHF
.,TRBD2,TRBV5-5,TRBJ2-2,TGTGCCAGCAGCTTGAGCGGGACCACGAACACCGGGGAGCTGTTTTTT,CASSLSGTTNTGELFF
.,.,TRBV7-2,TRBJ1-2,TGTGCCAGCAGCTTGGAACATGTAGGCTACACCTTC,CASSLEHVGYTF